Below, 14 T cell receptor beta chains from the same sample are listed, as sequenced in a study of T cells in Graves' hyperthyroidism and ophthalmopathy. RNA transcripts yielded amplified TCR beta CDR3 regions. TCR CDR3 regions were first amplified by RT-PCR with HTBI primers. One entry per CDR3 protein results from TCRdb running MiXCR on the multiplex PCR reads. The sample lists 360,000 or so distinct CDR3 sequences, over 15% occurring once. Sequencing used blood. The receptor set was obtained from a woman aged 18-29 years with Graves' hyperthyroidism.

In this sample, this clonotype turned up many times. CDR3 residues: CASIERGVETQYF. As DNA, the CDR3 is TGTGCCAGCATAGAGCGGGGGGTAGAGACCCAGTACTTC. The V and J genes are TRBV28 and TRBJ2-5; 9 bases are a match to TRBD2. The CDR3 is made up of 13 amino acids. CDR1 MDHEN and CDR2 SYDVKM come from the germline V gene. The ends lost 7 bases at V and 4 bases at J; junction bases unmatched: 4.

This clonotype has a count of ten or more. This sequence joins TRBV2 and TRBJ1-1; maybe TRBD1 (6 bases). The CDR3 has 13 residues. Trimming removed 9 bases from V and 4 bases from J, with 15 bases in between. Germline-derived CDR1 and CDR2 are SNHLY and FYNNEI. The CDR3 here is CASSRGFGTEAFF. CDR3 DNA: TGTGCCAGTTCCAGGGGATTCGGCACTGAAGCTTTCTTT.

The sample holds many counts of this clonotype. The chain joins TRBV6-1 to TRBJ1-2; D is ambiguous. The CDR3 is 9 amino acids. Trimming removed 8 bases at V and 10 bases at J, with 8 bases between. Germline V gives CDR1 MNHNS, CDR2 SASEGT. The CDR3 DNA reads as TGTGCCAGCCACGTACTCTACACCTTC. This gives the protein CASHVLYTF.

Many counts were recorded for this clonotype. At one boundary the junction diverges from the germline segment, which might be a read error. This chain joins TRBV7-8 and TRBJ2-7, with unresolved D. Looked up from germline, CDR1 is SGHVS and CDR2 is FQNEAQ. This CDR3 is built from 14 residues. In DNA, the CDR3 is TGTGCCAGCGGCTTAGTACTCAGCTCCTACGAGCAGTACTTC. It yields the protein CASGLVLSSYEQYF.

This clonotype was picked up many times. The rearrangement joins TRBV29-1 to TRBJ1-1; weak D call: TRBD1 (5 bases). This CDR3 has 12 residues. Trimming pared 7 bases from V and 0 bases from J, leaving 9 bases between. Germline-derived CDR1 and CDR2 are SQVTM and ANQGSEA. The CDR3 DNA reads as TGCAGCGGCGGGACGTTGAACACTGAAGCTTTCTTT. Its protein is CSGGTLNTEAFF.

This rearrangement joins TRBV28 to TRBJ2-7; D remains unclear. Germline assignment: CDR1 MDHEN and CDR2 SYDVKM. V lost 4 bases and J lost 4, with 20 bases in between. The CDR3 runs to 16 residues. This CDR3 is CASSYERTLPLYEQYF. The CDR3 nucleotides are TGTGCCAGCAGTTATGAAAGGACCCTGCCCCTTTACGAGCAGTACTTC. The entire variable domain, with the rest obtained from reference TRBV28 and TRBJ2-7, is as follows: DVKVTQSSRYLVKRTGEKVFLECVQDMDHENMFWYRQDPGLGLRLIYFSYDVKMKEKGDIPEGYSVSREKKERFSLILESASTNQTSMYLCASSYERTLPLYEQYFGPGTRLTVT.

This clonotype appeared many times. The V gene is TRBV29-1, the J gene TRBJ2-7; 7 positions match TRBD1. Germline V gene sequence: CDR1 SQVTM, CDR2 ANQGSEA. After removal of 7 bases from V and 2 bases from J, the junction contained 2 bases not matched to a gene. The CDR3 covers 11 residues. Written as DNA, the CDR3 is TGCAGCGCAGGGACAGCCTACGAGCAGTACTTC. It yields the protein CSAGTAYEQYF.

The CDR3 sequence: CASSLSRRGPYGYTF. CDR3 DNA sequence: TGTGCCAGCAGTTTATCGCGGAGGGGCCCCTATGGCTACACCTTC. This chain links TRBV27 with TRBJ1-2; D possibly corresponds to TRBD1 (5 bases). The CDR3 extends over 15 amino acids. From germline, CDR1 is MNHEY and CDR2 SMNVEV (reference sequence). V lost 0 bases, J lost 4 bases, and 12 bases lay in between.

The table lists this clonotype with many counts. The chain joins TRBV5-1 to TRBJ2-5; 10 positions match TRBD1. There are 17 residues in the CDR3. Germline lookup yields CDR1 SGHRS and CDR2 YFSETQ. V dropped 4 bases and J dropped 5; count of bases not matched to a gene: 14. The CDR3 sequence: CASSKTGGAGLSETQYF. The CDR3 nucleotides read TGCGCCAGCAGCAAGACAGGGGGCGCTGGTCTATCGGAGACCCAGTACTTC.

In this sample, this clonotype turned up many times. The chain combines TRBV15 with TRBJ2-2; D possibly matches TRBD1 or TRBD2 (5 bases each). CDR3 length: 13 amino acids. In germline, CDR1 is LNHNV, CDR2 YYDKDF (reference sequence). The V end was cut by 10 bases, the J end by 2 bases, with 11 bases between. The CDR3 here is CAIRGENTGELFF. As DNA, the CDR3 is TGTGCCATCCGGGGCGAAAACACCGGGGAGCTGTTTTTT.

This clonotype was counted many times. V and J are TRBV6-1 and TRBJ1-2; D not resolved. The CDR3 runs 14 residues. CDR1 and CDR2 (germline): MNHNS, SASEGT. V shed 1 base and J shed 5 bases, with 11 bases lying between them. In nucleotides, the CDR3 is TGTGCCAGCAGTGAAGAATTTGGAGTATATGGCTACACCTTC. It yields the protein CASSEEFGVYGYTF.

This clonotype was seen many times. The chain uses TRBV20-1 and TRBJ1-5; a weak D match, TRBD1 (6 bases). V lost 5 bases and J lost 1, with 18 bases in between. Germline V gene sequence: CDR1 DFQATT, CDR2 SNEGSKA (reference sequence). The CDR3 consists of 16 residues. CDR3 nucleotide sequence: TGCAGTGCTCTCCTCTTCACAGGGAGAAGCAATCAGCCCCAGCATTTT. This sequence encodes CSALLFTGRSNQPQHF.

This clonotype showed up many times. This chain links TRBV7-8 with TRBJ2-2, with 10 bases aligning to TRBD2. CDR3 length equals 16 residues. The junction had 7 bases not matched to a gene; V was cut back by 5 bases and J by 4 bases. Germline values: CDR1 SGHVS, CDR2 FQNEAQ. CDR3 sequence: CASSNSGGQVTGELFF. DNA of the CDR3: TGTGCCAGCAGCAATAGCGGGGGGCAGGTCACCGGGGAGCTGTTTTTT.

The genes are TRBV24-1 and TRBJ1-5, with 8 bases fitting TRBD1. CDR1 is KGHDR and CDR2 is SFDVKD in the germline V gene. This CDR3 comprises 14 residues. Trimming at V came to 8 bases and at J to 2 bases, leaving 4 bases not matched to a gene. This CDR3 reads CATTTGDCNQPQHF. Written as DNA, the CDR3 is TGTGCCACCACGACAGGGGACTGCAATCAGCCCCAGCATTTT.